These 24 T cell receptor beta chains came from one sample sequenced in a study of cytomegalovirus exposure and HLA in healthy donors. PCR used 60 Vbeta primers and 13 Jbeta primers. The data were produced by immunoSEQ multiplex PCR, yet TCRdb's version contains in-frame clones alone and is incomplete. Among some 100,000 clones listed, over 60% were seen once. The sequenced sample was PBMCs. The receptors shown here come from a woman aged 40 to 50 in good health and CMV-seropositive.

CDR3 nucleotides: TGTGCCAGCAGTTTTAGGGGGGGCTACAATGAGCAGTTCTTC. This translates into CASSFRGGYNEQFF. The J gene is TRBJ2-1, the V gene TRBV28; tentatively, D is TRBD2 (7 bases). The CDR3 has 14 residues. Germline CDR1 is MDHEN and CDR2 is SYDVKM. V was shortened by 3 bases and J by 3 bases, with 9 bases between the two germline ends.

The rearrangement joins TRBV27 to TRBJ1-2; D is unresolved. The CDR3 sequence is 13 residues long. The ends were cut back, 7 bases at V and 8 bases at J, with 17 bases in the middle. Germline-derived CDR1 and CDR2 are MNHEY and SMNVEV (reference sequence). The CDR3 DNA reads TGTGCCAGCACCCTGAGGGAGGGCGGAGGCTACACCTTC. Translating gives CASTLREGGGYTF.

The rearrangement uses TRBV5-1 and TRBJ2-7; 7 bases match TRBD2. The CDR3 is made up of 14 amino acids. Germline CDR1 SGHRS, CDR2 YFSETQ. V lost 2 bases and J lost 3; bases outside the gene matches: 5. CDR3 sequence reads: CASSLSASGYEQYF. The CDR3 nucleotides read TGCGCCAGCAGCTTATCGGCTAGCGGCTACGAGCAGTACTTC. Together with reference TRBV5-1 and TRBJ2-7, the CDR3 gives the full variable domain: KAGVTQTPRYLIKTRGQQVTLSCSPISGHRSVSWYQQTPGQGLQFLFEYFSETQRNKGNFPGRFSGRQFSNSRSEMNVSTLELGDSALYLCASSLSASGYEQYFGPGTRLTVT.

The rearrangement joins TRBV19 to TRBJ1-5; no definite D call. This CDR3 has 15 amino acids. V was pared by 7 bases and J by 6 bases, with 19 bases between. Germline V CDR1 and CDR2: LNHDA, SQIVND (reference sequence). CDR3 nucleotides: TGTGCCAGTACCGCGGAGTCTGTAGGTCGTCAGCCCCAGCATTTT. It encodes CASTAESVGRQPQHF. The full variable domain, rest sourced from reference TRBV19 and TRBJ1-5, is DGGITQSPKYLFRKEGQNVTLSCEQNLNHDAMYWYRQDPGQGLRLIYYSQIVNDFQKGDIAEGYSVSREKKESFPLTVTSAQKNPTAFYLCASTAESVGRQPQHFGDGTRLSIL.

This clone was seen a single time. J is TRBJ2-7 and V is TRBV27, with D possibly TRBD2 on 7 matching bases. Per germline, CDR1 MNHEY and CDR2 SMNVEV (reference sequence). The V gene lost 8 bases and the J gene lost 3 bases, with 14 bases spanning the gap. The CDR3 totals 13 residues. CDR3 in DNA: TGTGCCAGCCGGGGGCTAGCGGTCTACGAGCAGTACTTC. Translation: CASRGLAVYEQYF.

The chain uses TRBV7-9 and TRBJ1-5, with 7 positions matching TRBD1. The CDR3 has 15 amino acids. Germline CDR1 reads SEHNR; CDR2 reads FQNEAQ (reference sequence). The J segment lost 5 bases and the V segment lost 1 base, leaving 5 bases of the junction unmatched. The CDR3 DNA reads TGTGCCAGCAGCTTAGGAGGGACAGTTTATCAGCCCCAGCATTTT. It yields the protein CASSLGGTVYQPQHF.

The rearrangement uses TRBV5-4 and TRBJ2-3, with 15 bases fitting TRBD2. CDR3 size: 18 residues. With V trimmed by 0 bases and J by 4 bases, 6 bases remained unmatched. From germline, CDR1 is SGHNT and CDR2 YYREEE (reference sequence). The CDR3 coding sequence is TGTGCCAGCAGCTTGGGGACTAGCGGGAGGGCCTCGGCAGATACGCAGTATTTT. Translated: CASSLGTSGRASADTQYF.

The chain links TRBV7-2 to TRBJ1-2, with TRBD1 matching 8 bases. Trimming cost V 3 bases and J 5 bases; bases outside gene matches: 8. This CDR3 region has 15 residues. Germline lookup yields CDR1 SGHTA and CDR2 FQGNSA. The CDR3 spells CASSFGQGNQYGYTF. The CDR3 bases are TGTGCCAGCAGCTTCGGACAGGGAAACCAGTATGGCTACACCTTC.

The rearrangement joins TRBV7-2 to TRBJ2-3; D is undetermined. Looked up from germline, CDR1 is SGHTA and CDR2 is FQGNSA. This CDR3 is built from 15 residues. The V end lost 1 base, the J end lost 4 bases, and 12 bases lay between the germline ends. The CDR3: CASSLVDDSPDTQYF. In nucleotides, the CDR3 is TGTGCCAGCAGCTTAGTCGATGACTCTCCAGATACGCAGTATTTT. The whole variable domain, filled in from reference TRBV7-2 and TRBJ2-3, reads GAGVSQSPSNKVTEKGKDVELRCDPISGHTALYWYRQSLGQGLEFLIYFQGNSAPDKSGLPSDRFSAERTGGSVSTLTIQRTQQEDSAVYLCASSLVDDSPDTQYFGPGTRLTVL.

The chain carries TRBV9 and TRBJ2-1; TRBD1 matches at 11 bases. Trimming removed 0 bases from V and 6 bases from J; junction bases left unmatched: 5. Germline CDR1 reads SGDLS; CDR2 reads YYNGEE. The CDR3 contains 16 residues. CDR3 sequence reads: CASSVGGQGVGNEQFF. The CDR3 region has the DNA TGTGCCAGCAGCGTAGGGGGACAGGGGGTTGGCAATGAGCAGTTCTTC. The full variable domain, rest sourced from reference TRBV9 and TRBJ2-1, is DSGVTQTPKHLITATGQRVTLRCSPRSGDLSVYWYQQSLDQGLQFLIQYYNGEERAKGNILERFSAQQFPDLHSELNLSSLELGDSALYFCASSVGGQGVGNEQFFGPGTRLTVL.

The chain combines TRBV5-1 with TRBJ2-5; 11 nucleotides align to TRBD2. There are 17 residues in the CDR3. V was pared by 7 bases and J by 2 bases, with 13 bases of the junction left unmatched. CDR1 and CDR2 (germline): SGHRS, YFSETQ. CDR3 loop: CASRGLAGGRSQETQYF. The CDR3 DNA reads TGCGCCAGCCGCGGACTAGCGGGCGGGAGGTCGCAAGAGACCCAGTACTTC.

This clone was observed a few times. The CDR3, as DNA: TGTGCCAGTAGGCCGGACAGGGCAGAGGGGGAAAAACTGTTTTTT. It translates to CASRPDRAEGEKLFF. The chain employs TRBV19 and TRBJ1-4, with 8 bases that match TRBD1. The J segment lost 8 bases and the V segment lost 6 bases, leaving 11 bases of the junction unmatched. CDR3 length: 15 residues. From germline, CDR1 is LNHDA and CDR2 SQIVND (reference sequence).

The chain joins TRBV5-1 to TRBJ2-3, with D possibly TRBD1 on 6 matching bases. The CDR3 runs to 16 residues. V was shortened by 2 bases and J by 0 bases, with 13 bases between the two germline ends. Germline CDR1 is SGHRS and CDR2 is YFSETQ. CDR3 DNA: TGCGCCAGCAGCTTTTACAGGGTTTCTAGCACAGATACGCAGTATTTT. This encodes CASSFYRVSSTDTQYF.

This chain connects TRBV15 to TRBJ2-5; D gene unclear. The germline gives CDR1 LNHNV, CDR2 YYDKDF (reference sequence). V shed 3 bases and J shed 1 base, with 6 bases lying between them. CDR3 size: 13 residues. This CDR3 is CATSREPQETQYF. CDR3 DNA sequence: TGTGCCACCAGCAGGGAGCCCCAAGAGACCCAGTACTTC.

The chain uses TRBV6-6 and TRBJ2-6; maybe TRBD1 (5 bases). Trimming left V 4 bases short and J 1 base short, with 8 bases between. Germline lookup yields CDR1 MNHNY and CDR2 SVGAGI (reference sequence). This CDR3 contains 15 residues. CDR3 bases: TGTGCCAGCAGTTTACAGGTTTCTGGGGCCAACGTCCTGACTTTC. Its protein is CASSLQVSGANVLTF.

V gene TRBV5-4 combines with J gene TRBJ2-7, with 8 bases matching TRBD1. This CDR3 is 15 amino acids long. The germline V gene has CDR1 SGHNT and CDR2 YYREEE (reference sequence). V was clipped by 4 bases and J by 0 bases; unmatched bases: 6. CDR3 region: CASSLGTGSSYEQYF. CDR3 in DNA: TGTGCCAGCAGCCTAGGGACAGGTAGCTCCTACGAGCAGTACTTC.

This chain uses TRBV27 with TRBJ2-2; possible D gene TRBD2, 7 bases. Germline V gives CDR1 MNHEY, CDR2 SMNVEV (reference sequence). V was trimmed by 8 bases and J by 7 bases, leaving 23 bases between them. The CDR3 covers 16 residues. Here the CDR3 reads CASPMPGRGFIGELFF. In DNA form, the CDR3 reads TGTGCCAGCCCTATGCCGGGGAGGGGGTTTATCGGGGAGCTGTTTTTT.

The chain links TRBV18 to TRBJ2-1; 8 bases align to TRBD2. J lost 4 bases, V lost 0 bases, and 2 bases had no gene match. This CDR3 is 15 amino acids long. In germline, CDR1 is KGHSH, CDR2 LQKENI. The CDR3 protein is CASSPPSGDYNEQFF. CDR3 sequence (DNA): TGTGCCAGCTCACCACCTAGCGGGGATTACAATGAGCAGTTCTTC.

The chain joins TRBV5-5 to TRBJ1-2; weak D call: TRBD1 (5 bases). V was clipped by 6 bases and J by 4 bases, with 13 bases between them. The length of the CDR3 is 13 residues. Per germline, CDR1 SGHKS and CDR2 YYEKEE (reference sequence). In DNA form, the CDR3 reads TGTGCCAGCAACGTTGGGGGGACCTATGGCTACACCTTC. Protein sequence: CASNVGGTYGYTF.

This rearrangement joins TRBV6-5 to TRBJ1-2; the match to TRBD1 covers 10 bases. The CDR3 loop spans 13 amino acids. After removal of 5 bases from V and 7 bases from J, the junction contained 4 bases not matched to a gene. The germline CDR1 and CDR2 sequences are MNHEY and SVGAGI. The CDR3 nucleotides are TGTGCCAGCAGTACCGGGACAGGGGCTGGCTACACCTTC. The encoded protein is CASSTGTGAGYTF.

This sequence joins TRBV2 and TRBJ2-1; the D gene is possibly TRBD1 (6 bases). The CDR3 contains 12 residues. Germline CDR1 is SNHLY and CDR2 is FYNNEI. Trimming stripped 1 base from V and 12 bases from J, with 10 bases between. The CDR3: CASSEVKTGQFF. In DNA, the CDR3 is TGTGCCAGCAGTGAAGTAAAGACAGGGCAGTTCTTC.

The chain links TRBV4-3 to TRBJ2-1, with a weak D call TRBD1 (5 bases). The V and J ends lost 0 bases and 5 bases respectively, with 11 bases between them. From germline, CDR1 is LGHNA and CDR2 YSLEER. The CDR3 has 15 residues. DNA for the CDR3: TGCGCCAGCAGCCAAGATTGGACATACCACAATGAGCAGTTCTTC. Its protein is CASSQDWTYHNEQFF.

V and J are TRBV18 and TRBJ2-3; D is possibly TRBD2 (5 bases). This CDR3 is 15 amino acids long. In germline, CDR1 is KGHSH, CDR2 LQKENI. V shed 2 bases and J shed 0 bases, with 9 bases lying between them. The CDR3 DNA sequence: TGTGCCAGCTCACCAGACTACCTAAGCACAGATACGCAGTATTTT. It specifies CASSPDYLSTDTQYF.

The rearrangement links TRBV2 to TRBJ1-1; 8 nucleotides align to TRBD1. J was trimmed by 3 bases and V by 6 bases; bases with no gene match: 6. The V gene's germline CDR1 is SNHLY and CDR2 FYNNEI. CDR3 length: 14 residues. This CDR3 is CASRQQGVDTEAFF. CDR3 in DNA: TGTGCCAGCAGACAACAGGGGGTCGACACTGAAGCTTTCTTT.